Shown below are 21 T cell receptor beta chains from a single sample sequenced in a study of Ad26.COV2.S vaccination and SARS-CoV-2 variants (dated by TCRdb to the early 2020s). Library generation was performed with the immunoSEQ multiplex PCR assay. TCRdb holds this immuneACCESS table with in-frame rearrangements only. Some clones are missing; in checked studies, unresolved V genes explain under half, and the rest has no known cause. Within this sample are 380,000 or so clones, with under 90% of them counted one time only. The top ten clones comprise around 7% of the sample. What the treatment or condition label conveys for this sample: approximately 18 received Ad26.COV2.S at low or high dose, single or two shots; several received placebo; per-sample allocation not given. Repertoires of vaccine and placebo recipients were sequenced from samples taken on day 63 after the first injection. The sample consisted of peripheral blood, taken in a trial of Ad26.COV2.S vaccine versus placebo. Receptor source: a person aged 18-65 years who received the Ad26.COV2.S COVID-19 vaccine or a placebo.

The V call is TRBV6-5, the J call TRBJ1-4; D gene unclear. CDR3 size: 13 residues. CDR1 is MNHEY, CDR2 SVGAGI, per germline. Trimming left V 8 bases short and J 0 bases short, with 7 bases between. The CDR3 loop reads CASASTTNEKLFF. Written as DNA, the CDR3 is TGTGCCAGCGCTTCGACAACTAATGAAAAACTGTTTTTT.

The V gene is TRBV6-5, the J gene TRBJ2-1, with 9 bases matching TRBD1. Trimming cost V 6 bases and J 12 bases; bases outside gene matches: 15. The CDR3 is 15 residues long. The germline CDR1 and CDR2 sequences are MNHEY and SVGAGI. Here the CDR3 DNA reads TGTGCCAGCAGCCTAAGGGACAGGGCAAGGGGTAGGCAGTTCTTC. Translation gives CASSLRDRARGRQFF.

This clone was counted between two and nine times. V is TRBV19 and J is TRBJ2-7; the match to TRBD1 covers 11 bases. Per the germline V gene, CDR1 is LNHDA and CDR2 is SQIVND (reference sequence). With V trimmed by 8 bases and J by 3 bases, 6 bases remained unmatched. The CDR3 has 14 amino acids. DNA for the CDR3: TGTGCCAGTCAAGGGACAGGGGGTATCTACGAGCAGTACTTC. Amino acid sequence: CASQGTGGIYEQYF.

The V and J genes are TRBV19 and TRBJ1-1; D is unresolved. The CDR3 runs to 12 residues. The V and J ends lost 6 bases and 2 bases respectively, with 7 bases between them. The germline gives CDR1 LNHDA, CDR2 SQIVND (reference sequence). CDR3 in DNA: TGTGCCAGTAGCCAACTAAACACTGAAGCTTTCTTT. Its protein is CASSQLNTEAFF.

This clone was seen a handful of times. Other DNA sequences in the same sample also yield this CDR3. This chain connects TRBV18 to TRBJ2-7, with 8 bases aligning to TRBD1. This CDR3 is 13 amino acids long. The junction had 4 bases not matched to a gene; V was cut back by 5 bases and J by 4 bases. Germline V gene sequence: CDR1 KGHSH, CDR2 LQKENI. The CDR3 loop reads CASSSGQGYEQYF. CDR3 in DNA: TGTGCCAGCTCATCTGGACAGGGTTACGAGCAGTACTTC.

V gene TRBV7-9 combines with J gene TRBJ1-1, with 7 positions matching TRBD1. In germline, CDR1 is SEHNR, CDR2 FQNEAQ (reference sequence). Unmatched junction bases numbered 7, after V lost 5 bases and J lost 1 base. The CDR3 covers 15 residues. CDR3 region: CASSGPQGWNTEAFF. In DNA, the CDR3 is TGTGCCAGCAGCGGTCCACAGGGGTGGAACACTGAAGCTTTCTTT.

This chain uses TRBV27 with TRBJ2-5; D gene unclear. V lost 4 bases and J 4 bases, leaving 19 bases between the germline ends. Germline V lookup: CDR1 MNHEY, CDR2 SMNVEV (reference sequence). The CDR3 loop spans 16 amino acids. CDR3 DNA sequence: TGTGCCAGCAGTTCGCCCCCAGAATCTCCCATAGAGACCCAGTACTTC. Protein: CASSSPPESPIETQYF.

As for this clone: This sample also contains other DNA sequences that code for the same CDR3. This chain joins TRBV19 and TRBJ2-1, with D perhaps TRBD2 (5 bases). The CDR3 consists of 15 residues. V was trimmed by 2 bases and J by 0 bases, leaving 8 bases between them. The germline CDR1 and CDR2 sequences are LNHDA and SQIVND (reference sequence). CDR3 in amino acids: CASSIRDSSYNEQFF. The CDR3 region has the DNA TGTGCCAGTAGTATACGGGATAGCTCCTACAATGAGCAGTTCTTC.

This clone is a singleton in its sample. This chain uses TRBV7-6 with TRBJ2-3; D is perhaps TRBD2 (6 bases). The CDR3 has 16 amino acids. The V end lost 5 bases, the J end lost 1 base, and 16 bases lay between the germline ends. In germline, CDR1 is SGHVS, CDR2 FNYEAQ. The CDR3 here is CASSPMWGVGTDTQYF. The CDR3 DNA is TGTGCCAGCAGCCCCATGTGGGGGGTAGGCACAGATACGCAGTATTTT.

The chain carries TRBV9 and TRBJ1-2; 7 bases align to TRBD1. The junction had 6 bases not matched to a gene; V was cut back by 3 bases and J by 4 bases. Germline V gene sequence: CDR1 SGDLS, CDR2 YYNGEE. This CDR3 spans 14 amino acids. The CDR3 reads CASSGDRDLYGYTF. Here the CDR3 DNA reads TGTGCCAGCAGCGGAGACAGGGATCTCTATGGCTACACCTTC.

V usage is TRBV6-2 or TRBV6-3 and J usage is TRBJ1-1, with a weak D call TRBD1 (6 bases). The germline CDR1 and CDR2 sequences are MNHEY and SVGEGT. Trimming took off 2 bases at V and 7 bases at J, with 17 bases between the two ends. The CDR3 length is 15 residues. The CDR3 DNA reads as TGTGCCAGCAGTTACGGGACCTCAGGGGAAGGTGAAGCTTTCTTT. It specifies CASSYGTSGEGEAFF.

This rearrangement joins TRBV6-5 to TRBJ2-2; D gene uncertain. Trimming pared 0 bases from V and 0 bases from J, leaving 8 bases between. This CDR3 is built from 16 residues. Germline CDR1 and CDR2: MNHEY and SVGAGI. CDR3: CASSYSMGSNTGELFF. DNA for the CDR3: TGTGCCAGCAGTTACTCGATGGGCTCGAACACCGGGGAGCTGTTTTTT.

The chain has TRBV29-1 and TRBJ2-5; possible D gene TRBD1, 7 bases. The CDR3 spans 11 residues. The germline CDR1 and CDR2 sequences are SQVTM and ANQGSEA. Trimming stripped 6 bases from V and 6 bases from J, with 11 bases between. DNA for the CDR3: TGCAGCGTCGCAGGGGGGAAGACCCAGTACTTC. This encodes CSVAGGKTQYF.

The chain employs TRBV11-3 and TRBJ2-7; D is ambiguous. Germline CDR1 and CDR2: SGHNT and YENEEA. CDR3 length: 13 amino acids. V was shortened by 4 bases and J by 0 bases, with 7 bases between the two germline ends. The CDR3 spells CASSSRASYEQYF. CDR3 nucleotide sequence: TGTGCCAGCAGCTCCCGGGCCTCCTACGAGCAGTACTTC. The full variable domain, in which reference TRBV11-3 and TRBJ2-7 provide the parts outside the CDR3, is EAGVVQSPRYKIIEKKQPVAFWCNPISGHNTLYWYLQNLGQGPELLIRYENEEAVDDSQLPKDRFSAERLKGVDSTLKIQPAELGDSAVYLCASSSRASYEQYFGPGTRLTVT.

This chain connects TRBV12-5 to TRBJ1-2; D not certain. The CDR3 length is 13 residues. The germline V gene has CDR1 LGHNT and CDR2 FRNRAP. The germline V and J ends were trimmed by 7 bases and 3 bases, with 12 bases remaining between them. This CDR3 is CASAGWSDYGYTF. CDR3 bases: TGTGCTAGTGCCGGGTGGTCAGACTATGGCTACACCTTC.

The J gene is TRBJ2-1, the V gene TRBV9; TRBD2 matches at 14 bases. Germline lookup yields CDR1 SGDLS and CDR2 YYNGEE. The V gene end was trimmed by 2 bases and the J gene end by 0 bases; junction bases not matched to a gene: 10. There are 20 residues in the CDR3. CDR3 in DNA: TGTGCCAGCAGCGTCGGACTAGCGGGGGGACCTACAGACTCCTACAATGAGCAGTTCTTC. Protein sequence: CASSVGLAGGPTDSYNEQFF.

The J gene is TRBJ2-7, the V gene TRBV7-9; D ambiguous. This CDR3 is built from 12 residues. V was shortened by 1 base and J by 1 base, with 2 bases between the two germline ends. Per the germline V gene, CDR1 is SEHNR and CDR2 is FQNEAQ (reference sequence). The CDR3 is CASSLGSYEQYF. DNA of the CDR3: TGTGCCAGCAGCTTAGGGTCCTACGAGCAGTACTTC.

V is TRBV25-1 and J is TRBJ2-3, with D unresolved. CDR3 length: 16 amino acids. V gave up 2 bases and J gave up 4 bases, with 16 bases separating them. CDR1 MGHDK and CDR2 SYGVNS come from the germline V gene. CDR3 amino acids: CASSEGLGIRADTQYF. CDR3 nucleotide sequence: TGTGCCAGCAGTGAAGGCCTAGGGATTCGGGCAGATACGCAGTATTTT.

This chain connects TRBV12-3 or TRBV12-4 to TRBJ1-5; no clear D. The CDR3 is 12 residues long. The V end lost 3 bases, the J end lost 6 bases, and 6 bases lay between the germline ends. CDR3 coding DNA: TGTGCCAGCAGTTTGGGAGTTCAGCCCCAGCATTTT. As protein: CASSLGVQPQHF.

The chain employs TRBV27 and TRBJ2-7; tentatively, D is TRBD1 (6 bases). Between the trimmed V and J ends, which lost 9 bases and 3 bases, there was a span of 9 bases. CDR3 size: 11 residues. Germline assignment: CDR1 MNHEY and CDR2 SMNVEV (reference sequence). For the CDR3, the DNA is TGTGCCAGTGAACAGGGCTACGAGCAGTACTTC. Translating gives CASEQGYEQYF.

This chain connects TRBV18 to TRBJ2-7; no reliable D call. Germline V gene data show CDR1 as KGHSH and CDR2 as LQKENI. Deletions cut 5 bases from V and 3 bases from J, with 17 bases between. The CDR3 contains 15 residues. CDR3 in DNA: TGTGCCAGCTCAATAGGACGCCGACCGTTCTACGAGCAGTACTTC. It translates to CASSIGRRPFYEQYF.